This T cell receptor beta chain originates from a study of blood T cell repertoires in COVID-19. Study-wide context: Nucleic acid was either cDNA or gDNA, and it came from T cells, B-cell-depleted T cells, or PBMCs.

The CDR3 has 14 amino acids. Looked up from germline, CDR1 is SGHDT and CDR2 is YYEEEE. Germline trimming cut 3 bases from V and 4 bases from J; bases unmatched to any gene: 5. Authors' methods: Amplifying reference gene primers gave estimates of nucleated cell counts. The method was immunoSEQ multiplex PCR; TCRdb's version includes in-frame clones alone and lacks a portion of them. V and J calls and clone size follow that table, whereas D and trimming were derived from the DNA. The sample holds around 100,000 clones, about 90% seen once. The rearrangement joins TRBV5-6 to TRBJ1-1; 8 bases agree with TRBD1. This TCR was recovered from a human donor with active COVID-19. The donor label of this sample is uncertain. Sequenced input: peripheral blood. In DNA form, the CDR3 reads TGTGCCAGCAGCTGGGACAGGTTGGGCACTGAAGCTTTCTTT. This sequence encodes CASSWDRLGTEAFF.